Listed below are T cell receptor beta chains from one sample, sequenced in a study of HIV-infected patients and healthy controls. Via MiXCR, TCRdb re-called the 5' RACE reads, giving one row per CDR3 protein. The table has 18,000 or so distinct CDR3 sequences, more than 7.5% seen once. Sequenced sample: blood. The receptor set was obtained from an adult in good health. Each CDR3 is given with its conserved first and last residue. The D gene is left open where the match is weak. Clone size appears in some rows only: once, few, many, or a class for an expanded clone.

>TRBJ2-4|NA|TRBV7-2|17|many
TGTGCCAGCAGCCCCTTTCCTCCGGACTTAGCCAAAAACATTCAGTACTTC
CASSPFPPDLAKNIQYF
>TRBJ2-3|TRBD1|TRBV20-1|13|few
TGCAGTGCTAGTAGGACAGGGGCAGATACGCAGTATTTT
CSASRTGADTQYF
>TRBJ2-7|NA|TRBV2|13|medium-sized
TGTGCCCTACGAGGGGGGGAGGTCAACGAGCAGTACTTC
CALRGGEVNEQYF
>TRBJ2-5|TRBD2|TRBV29-1|15|many
TGCAGCGCCGAACCTAGCGGGAGGGCCGGCGGGACCCAGTACTTC
CSAEPSGRAGGTQYF
>TRBJ2-7|NA|TRBV28|14|many
TGTGCCAGCAGTGGGGCAGGTGCGACCTACGAGCAGTACTTC
CASSGAGATYEQYF
>TRBJ1-2|NA|TRBV28|14|few
TGTGCCAGCAGTCAATATGACGGAGGTTATGGCTACACCTTC
CASSQYDGGYGYTF
>TRBJ1-2|NA|TRBV29-1|15|few
TGCAGCGTTGACTTGACGGGCTTTTCTAACTATGGCTACACCTTC
CSVDLTGFSNYGYTF
>TRBJ2-1|NA|TRBV11-2|13|many
TGTGCCAGCAGCTTAGGATCGATAAATGAGCAGTTCTTC
CASSLGSINEQFF
>TRBJ2-7|TRBD2|TRBV27|13|many
TGTGCCATCGGGACTAGCGGGTCCACCGAGCAGTACTTC
CAIGTSGSTEQYF
>TRBJ2-5|NA|TRBV27|14|NA
TGTGCCAGCCAGGAAACAGGTATCCAAGAGACCCAGTACTTC
CASQETGIQETQYF
>TRBJ2-2|NA|TRBV6-1|14|medium-sized
TGTGCCAGCAGTCGCGACCCGAGAACCGGGGAGCTGTTTTTT
CASSRDPRTGELFF
>TRBJ2-6|NA|TRBV20-1|14|few
TGCAGTGCTAGAGATGGGGCTGGGGCCAACGTCCTGACTTTC
CSARDGAGANVLTF
>TRBJ2-5|NA|TRBV10-3|13|many
TGTGCCATCAGTGAGTCGGACTTAGAGACCCAGTACTTC
CAISESDLETQYF
>TRBJ2-7|TRBD2|TRBV3-1|14|many
TGTGCCAGCAGTGCCGAGCGGGGGCCATACGAGCAGTACTTC
CASSAERGPYEQYF
>TRBJ1-1|TRBD1|TRBV27|17|few
TGTGCCAGCAGGACCGTTGGACAGGGGGCTTCTAACACTGAAGCTTTCTTT
CASRTVGQGASNTEAFF
>TRBJ1-1|NA|TRBV18|15|many
TGTGCCAGCTCACCAATGGGGACCGACAACACTGAAGCTTTCTTT
CASSPMGTDNTEAFF
>TRBJ2-1|NA|TRBV15|14|many
TGTGCCACCAGCAAGGTGGGCAGAAACAATGAGCAGTTCTTC
CATSKVGRNNEQFF
>TRBJ2-1|NA|TRBV13|13|many
TGTGCCAGCAGCTTATCCGGGACGGGTGAGCAGTTCTTC
CASSLSGTGEQFF